The 13 T cell receptor beta chains given below trace back to one sample, sequenced in a study of shared clonotypes between healthy human individuals. Profiled with immunoSEQ multiplex PCR; TCRdb holds only in-frame clones, not every one. The sample lists 2 million to 3 million clones; approximately 93% were seen once. The sequenced sample consisted of naive CD4+ T cells from PBMCs. Subset meaning: CD45RA+ positively selected. These receptors were collected from a young man in good health. Some clones in this sample may be carry-over from other donors' samples.

V gene TRBV5-1 combines with J gene TRBJ1-2; D might be TRBD1 (5 bases). V was clipped by 0 bases and J by 1 base, with 13 bases between them. Germline-derived CDR1 and CDR2 are SGHRS and YFSETQ. There are 16 residues in the CDR3. The CDR3 DNA is TGCGCCAGCAGCTTGGGTCCGGGGCTTTATAACTATGGCTACACCTTC. Encoded protein: CASSLGPGLYNYGYTF.

The chain has TRBV5-4 and TRBJ2-1; 14 positions agree with TRBD2. The germline gives CDR1 SGHNT, CDR2 YYREEE (reference sequence). J was trimmed by 6 bases and V by 4 bases; bases with no gene match: 3. The CDR3 has 15 residues. The CDR3 region is CASSVGTSGSNEQFF. The CDR3 DNA reads TGTGCCAGCAGCGTGGGGACTAGCGGGAGCAATGAGCAGTTCTTC.

With respect to this clone: Other DNA sequences in the sample encode the same CDR3. J is TRBJ2-5 and V is TRBV2; D call uncertain. The CDR3 has 11 residues. Germline V gene data show CDR1 as SNHLY and CDR2 as FYNNEI. Trimming left V 5 bases short and J 2 bases short, with 3 bases between. The CDR3: CASSPQETQYF. DNA for the CDR3: TGTGCCAGCAGTCCTCAAGAGACCCAGTACTTC.

This chain uses TRBV7-3 with TRBJ1-1; D not certain. Germline V gives CDR1 SGHTA, CDR2 FQGTGA. The CDR3 sequence is 14 residues long. V was clipped by 5 bases and J by 6 bases, with 16 bases between them. The CDR3 coding sequence is TGTGCCAGCAGCCACTCTACCTCCGGGGCTGAAGCTTTCTTT. Translated: CASSHSTSGAEAFF.

The rearrangement joins TRBV6-5 to TRBJ2-4, with TRBD1 as a possible D gene (5 bases). CDR1 and CDR2 from the germline V gene are MNHEY and SVGAGI. With 5 bases removed from V and 5 bases from J, the gap between germline ends came to 13 bases. This CDR3 is 14 amino acids long. CDR3 residues: CASSRTRRENIQYF. CDR3 DNA: TGTGCCAGCAGTCGGACAAGGAGAGAAAACATTCAGTACTTC.

V usage is TRBV5-1 and J usage is TRBJ2-3; 10 bases line up with TRBD1. CDR3 length: 13 residues. The V and J ends lost 9 bases and 6 bases, in that order; junction bases with no gene match: 7. Germline V gene lookup returns CDR1 SGHRS and CDR2 YFSETQ. CDR3 DNA: TGCGCCACCTCCGGGACAGGGGCCGATACGCAGTATTTT. Its protein product is CATSGTGADTQYF. The variable domain in full, completed from reference TRBV5-1 and TRBJ2-3, reads KAGVTQTPRYLIKTRGQQVTLSCSPISGHRSVSWYQQTPGQGLQFLFEYFSETQRNKGNFPGRFSGRQFSNSRSEMNVSTLELGDSALYLCATSGTGADTQYFGPGTRLTVL.

The gene calls are TRBV28 and TRBJ1-3, with a possible D match to TRBD1 (5 bases). Germline lookup yields CDR1 MDHEN and CDR2 SYDVKM. The CDR3 runs 14 residues. The V gene lost 6 bases and the J gene lost 0 bases, with 9 bases spanning the gap. In nucleotides, the CDR3 is TGTGCCAGCAGGGGGGGTGGCTCTGGAAACACCATATATTTT. Translation gives CASRGGGSGNTIYF.

The rearrangement joins TRBV28 to TRBJ1-2; 9 bases are shared with TRBD1. The CDR3 runs to 13 residues. The germline CDR1 and CDR2 sequences are MDHEN and SYDVKM. J gave up 5 bases and V 5 bases, and 3 bases lay outside the gene matches. CDR3 nucleotide sequence: TGTGCCAGCAGTCGACAGGGGGAATATGGCTACACCTTC. Its translation is CASSRQGEYGYTF.

The genes are TRBV5-1 and TRBJ2-4; D possibly matches TRBD1 or TRBD2 (5 bases each). Deletions cut 5 bases from V and 5 bases from J, with 17 bases between. The CDR3 is 15 residues long. Germline V gives CDR1 SGHRS, CDR2 YFSETQ. CDR3 residues: CASRYHGQGENIQYF. The DNA for the CDR3 is TGCGCCAGCAGATATCATGGGCAGGGAGAAAACATTCAGTACTTC.

This rearrangement joins TRBV4-1 to TRBJ2-3, with TRBD2 as a possible D gene (5 bases). Trimming removed 2 bases from V and 1 base from J, with 16 bases in between. There are 17 residues in the CDR3. From germline, CDR1 is MGHRA and CDR2 YSYEKL. This CDR3 is CASSQTLAPEGTDTQYF. DNA for the CDR3: TGCGCCAGCAGCCAAACTCTAGCACCTGAGGGCACAGATACGCAGTATTTT.

This chain uses TRBV11-3 with TRBJ1-1; no clear D. Trimming shortened V by 6 bases and J by 7 bases, and 21 bases separated the two germline ends. The CDR3 covers 15 residues. Germline V gene data show CDR1 as SGHNT and CDR2 as YENEEA. CDR3 nucleotide sequence: TGTGCCAGCAGAAACCGGCCCTCGGCAAATGGTGAAGCTTTCTTT. This gives the protein CASRNRPSANGEAFF.

V and J are TRBV28 and TRBJ2-7; TRBD1 might be the D (5 bases). Trimming left V 5 bases short and J 0 bases short, with 11 bases between. This CDR3 contains 14 residues. CDR1 is MDHEN and CDR2 is SYDVKM in the germline V gene. Here the CDR3 reads CASSPPTVSYEQYF. The CDR3 nucleotides read TGTGCCAGCAGTCCCCCGACAGTCTCCTACGAGCAGTACTTC.

The chain recombines TRBV7-2 with TRBJ2-7; maybe TRBD1 (6 bases). The CDR3 is 15 residues long. With 5 bases removed from V and 1 base from J, the gap between germline ends came to 15 bases. Germline CDR1 and CDR2: SGHTA and FQGNSA. CDR3 DNA sequence: TGTGCCAGCAGCCCGGGGCCCGACAGGTCCTACGAGCAGTACTTC. It is translated as CASSPGPDRSYEQYF.